This T cell receptor beta chain comes out of a study of blood T cell repertoires in COVID-19. Enrolled during active infection, Seattle patients were then followed longitudinally. TCRdb keeps only in-frame clones here, not all; method: immunoSEQ multiplex PCR. This sample has fewer than 250,000 clones, with 92% found just once. Germline CDR1 reads MNHEY; CDR2 reads SMNVEV (reference sequence). Trimming at V came to 3 bases and at J to 4 bases, leaving 8 bases not matched to a gene. This CDR3 spans 15 amino acids. Sequenced input: peripheral blood. This sequence joins TRBV27 and TRBJ1-2; TRBD1 matches 7 bases. The receptor comes from a man aged 55 to 70 with COVID-19, enrolled during active disease. CDR3 in amino acids: CASSLGYGDSYGYTF. CDR3 DNA sequence: TGTGCCAGCAGTTTGGGTTATGGGGACAGCTATGGCTACACCTTC.